This TCR beta chain was sequenced during a study of low-dose radiotherapy and immunotherapy resistance in tumors. About the research overall: Members of Cohort 1 were treated with 0.5 Gy per fraction every 2 weeks. The prescribed total PTV dose was 6.5 Gy. While receiving nivolumab 240 mg every two weeks, patients also received ipilimumab 1 mg/kg every six weeks, both intravenously.

Time point noted: after trial treatment. Treatment defined: LDRT plus nivolumab, ipilimumab, low-dose cyclophosphamide and aspirin (RACIN trial). With TRAV- and TRBV-specific primers, first-strand cDNA was made, covering the alpha and beta chains. A constant-region primer paired with the V-primer adapter amplified TCRs over about 19 PCR cycles. Isolated mRNA underwent amplification via in vitro transcription. TCRdb used MiXCR to reprocess the reads, holding one entry per CDR3 protein. The sample records tens of thousands of distinct CDR3 sequences, around a sixth being singletons. This clonotype was recorded at least ten times. The V end lost 1 base, the J end lost 12 bases, and 17 bases lay between the germline ends. Germline V CDR1 and CDR2: SGHRS, YFSETQ. The CDR3 extends over 14 amino acids.

Specimen: PBMCs, collected after low-dose radiotherapy plus immunotherapy. The TCR sequence derives from a male donor with prostate cancer. This sequence joins TRBV5-1 and TRBJ2-1, with TRBD2 as a possible D gene (6 bases). CDR3 nucleotide sequence: TGCGCCAGCAGCTTGTTAGGGCAGGGAGGAGGGCAGTTCTTC. It specifies CASSLLGQGGGQFF.